Listed below are T cell receptor beta chains from one sample, sequenced in a study of siplizumab effects on memory and regulatory T cells. Clones were read by immunoSEQ multiplex PCR, and TCRdb kept only the in-frame ones, dropping some. This sample has more than 85,000 clones, with roughly 94% found just once. Sequencing was carried out using Tregs sorted from blood. The source is a human donor in good health. Both conserved end residues are part of each CDR3. The D gene is left open where the match is weak. Rows give clone size only sometimes, using once, few, many, or a class for an expanded clone.

j_call v_call clone_size d_call cdr3_aa cdr3_nt
TRBJ1-1 TRBV27 - - CASSFRGWDEAFF TGTGCCAGCAGTTTCAGGGGATGGGATGAAGCTTTCTTT
TRBJ2-3 TRBV29-1 - TRBD1 CSGTGGFADTQYF TGCAGCGGGACAGGGGGATTTGCAGATACGCAGTATTTT
TRBJ1-5 TRBV10-1 few - CASLPGASNQPQHF TGCGCCAGTCTGCCAGGGGCAAGCAATCAGCCCCAGCATTTT
TRBJ1-1 TRBV29-1 - - CSVMVSNTGRTEAFF TGCAGCGTTATGGTCAGTAACACCGGGAGGACTGAAGCTTTCTTT
TRBJ2-1 TRBV10-3 - TRBD2 CAYRSGRSNEQFF TGTGCCTACCGAAGCGGGAGATCCAATGAGCAGTTCTTC
TRBJ1-1 TRBV6-1 - - CAGSGRGASTEAFF TGTGCCGGTTCAGGGCGGGGGGCGTCCACTGAAGCTTTCTTT
TRBJ1-1 TRBV29-1 few - CSVRLPGNTEAFF TGCAGCGTTCGGCTTCCTGGGAACACTGAAGCTTTCTTT
TRBJ1-1 TRBV7-9 - - CASRGGGKLNTEAFF TGTGCCAGCCGTGGGGGAGGGAAACTGAACACTGAAGCTTTCTTT
TRBJ2-1 TRBV2 - - CASMVANEQFF TGTGCCAGCATGGTAGCCAATGAGCAGTTCTTC
TRBJ2-7 TRBV5-6 - TRBD2 CASSSFLAGGTYEQYF TGTGCCAGCAGCTCCTTTCTAGCGGGAGGAACCTACGAGCAGTACTTC
TRBJ1-2 TRBV6-1 - TRBD1 CASSLKTGPYGYTF TGTGCCAGCAGTCTAAAGACAGGGCCCTATGGCTACACCTTC
TRBJ2-1 TRBV4-2 - - CASSPGDYNEQFF TGTGCCAGCAGCCCCGGGGATTACAATGAGCAGTTCTTC
TRBJ2-3 TRBV7-8 - - CASSQTRTDTQYF TGTGCCAGCAGCCAAACTCGGACAGATACGCAGTATTTT
TRBJ2-7 TRBV7-9 - - CASSTDKGYSYEQYF TGTGCCAGCAGCACAGATAAGGGATATTCCTACGAGCAGTACTTC
TRBJ2-6 TRBV10-3 - TRBD1 CAISPGTGGAGANVLTF TGTGCCATCAGTCCCGGGACAGGGGGCGCTGGGGCCAACGTCCTGACTTTC
TRBJ2-5 TRBV7-2 - TRBD1 CASSLAGTGRETQYF TGTGCCAGCAGCTTAGCGGGGACAGGGCGGGAGACCCAGTACTTC
TRBJ2-7 TRBV4-2 - TRBD1 CASSQEFGTGKRDEQYF TGTGCCAGCAGCCAAGAATTCGGGACAGGAAAAAGGGACGAGCAGTACTTC
TRBJ1-1 TRBV7-3 - - CASSLMPQNTEAFF TGTGCCAGCAGCTTAATGCCACAGAACACTGAAGCTTTCTTT
TRBJ1-5 TRBV19 few - CAGTQVKKPQHF TGTGCCGGGACACAGGTTAAGAAGCCCCAGCATTTT
TRBJ1-1 TRBV18 - - CASAGELNTEAFF TGTGCCAGCGCAGGGGAATTGAACACTGAAGCTTTCTTT
TRBJ2-7 TRBV20-1 once - CSAPRVHEQYF TGCAGTGCACCGAGGGTCCACGAGCAGTACTTC
TRBJ2-7 TRBV9 - - CASSVGSTTYEQYF TGTGCCAGCAGCGTAGGGTCTACGACTTACGAGCAGTACTTC
TRBJ2-3 TRBV7-8 - TRBD2 CASSFRLAGGGDTQYF TGTGCCAGCAGCTTTAGACTAGCGGGAGGTGGGGATACGCAGTATTTT
TRBJ2-7 TRBV27 - - CASSRAGATYEQYF TGTGCCAGCAGTAGGGCAGGGGCCACCTACGAGCAGTACTTC
TRBJ1-2 TRBV7-9 - - CASTGYGPYGYTF TGTGCCAGCACTGGGTATGGACCCTATGGCTACACCTTC
TRBJ2-7 TRBV7-9 - - CASSLGVRRDSSYEQYF TGTGCCAGCAGCTTAGGAGTACGGCGGGACAGCTCCTACGAGCAGTACTTC
TRBJ2-3 TRBV9 - - CASSVGGDSVYTQYF TGTGCCAGCAGCGTAGGGGGGGACTCGGTGTATACGCAGTATTTT
TRBJ2-7 TRBV11-2 - - CASSRYEQYF TGTGCCAGCAGTAGATACGAGCAGTACTTC
TRBJ2-3 TRBV18 - - CASSPWRGTDTQYF TGTGCCAGCTCACCATGGAGGGGCACAGATACGCAGTATTTT
TRBJ1-3 TRBV2 - - CASSEGHHSGNTIYF TGTGCCAGCAGCGAGGGACATCACTCTGGAAACACCATATATTTT
TRBJ2-7 TRBV19 - TRBD2 CASSIPGGHYEQYF TGTGCCAGTAGTATCCCGGGAGGTCACTACGAGCAGTACTTC
TRBJ1-2 TRBV5-6 - - CASSLRGYGYTF TGTGCCAGCAGCTTGAGGGGCTATGGCTACACCTTC
TRBJ2-5 TRBV7-9 - - CASSQALGETQYF TGTGCCAGCAGCCAGGCTCTCGGAGAGACCCAGTACTTC
TRBJ2-5 TRBV7-6 - TRBD2 CASSLVGLAGETQYF TGTGCCAGCAGCTTAGTAGGACTAGCGGGAGAGACCCAGTACTTC
TRBJ2-1 TRBV15 - - CATGKLGVNNEQFF TGTGCCACCGGAAAACTAGGGGTGAACAATGAGCAGTTCTTC
TRBJ2-3 TRBV20-1 - - CSASNMDTQYF TGCAGTGCTAGTAATATGGATACGCAGTATTTT
TRBJ2-5 TRBV28 - - CASSSGTGQETQYF TGTGCCAGCAGTTCCGGGACGGGACAAGAGACCCAGTACTTC
TRBJ1-1 TRBV7-9 - - CASSLSITEAFF TGTGCCAGCAGCCTAAGTATAACTGAAGCTTTCTTT
TRBJ2-7 TRBV7-3 - - CASSLDSNYEQYF TGTGCCAGCAGCTTAGACTCGAACTACGAGCAGTACTTC
TRBJ2-3 TRBV7-2 few - CASSLTGTGAGLALDTQYF TGTGCCAGCAGCTTAACCGGGACAGGGGCCGGACTAGCGTTAGATACGCAGTATTTT
TRBJ2-5 TRBV18 - - CASSPQGMETQYF TGTGCCAGCTCACCACAAGGGATGGAGACCCAGTACTTC
TRBJ2-3 TRBV7-3 - - CASSWTSSGDTQYF TGTGCCAGCAGCTGGACATCCTCGGGAGATACGCAGTATTTT
TRBJ2-7 TRBV19 - - CASSSSVKGSYEQYF TGTGCCAGTAGTTCCTCCGTCAAGGGGTCCTACGAGCAGTACTTC
TRBJ1-2 TRBV6-5 - - CASSFSARNYGYTF TGTGCCAGCAGTTTTTCCGCACGGAACTATGGCTACACCTTC
TRBJ2-1 TRBV7-3 - TRBD2 CASSPKGLAGGYNEQFF TGTGCCAGCAGCCCCAAAGGTCTAGCGGGAGGTTACAATGAGCAGTTCTTC
TRBJ1-2 TRBV5-1 - TRBD1 CASSPEDSGGYGYTF TGCGCCAGCAGCCCGGAAGATTCAGGGGGCTATGGCTACACCTTC
TRBJ2-3 TRBV13 once TRBD2 CASSLGGFPDTQYF TGTGCCAGCAGCCTCGGGGGGTTCCCAGATACGCAGTATTTT
TRBJ1-5 TRBV5-1 few TRBD1 CASSPGQGFGQPQHF TGCGCCAGCAGCCCGGGACAGGGGTTCGGTCAGCCCCAGCATTTT
TRBJ2-7 TRBV25-1 - TRBD1 CASKGTGYYEQYF TGTGCCAGCAAAGGGACAGGGTACTACGAGCAGTACTTC
TRBJ2-5 TRBV10-3 - TRBD1 CAISEVSGGLIETQYF TGTGCCATCAGTGAAGTTTCAGGGGGTCTGATAGAGACCCAGTACTTC
TRBJ1-1 TRBV10-1 few - CASIAAMNTEAFF TGCGCCAGCATCGCGGCTATGAACACTGAAGCTTTCTTT